The clone carrying this T cell receptor beta chain was detected only a few times. The antigen remains unidentified. The source of the sample is a study of glioma-infiltrating T cells. Broader study findings: Tissue-blood divergence was below expectation in non-neoplastic patients, above in gliomas. Very few CDR3 sequences were shared between tissue and blood.

Amplification of TCR alpha and beta CDR3 regions from RNA used iRepertoire nested multiplex PCR. MiXCR, run by TCRdb on the multiplex PCR reads, gives a single entry per CDR3 protein. The sample carries approximately 190,000 distinct CDR3 sequences, roughly a third recorded once. The CDR3 runs 16 residues. V was shortened by 2 bases and J by 2 bases, with 14 bases between the two germline ends. Per the germline V gene, CDR1 is SGHAT and CDR2 is FQNNGV. Sequenced input: glioma tissue, nonneoplastic brain tissue, or PBMCs (not recorded which). The receptor was derived from a human donor with low-grade glioma or glioblastoma, undergoing nonglioma brain surgery, or in good health (not recorded which). The gene calls are TRBV11-2 and TRBJ2-3; D possibly corresponds to TRBD1 (5 bases). CDR3 nucleotide sequence: TGTGCCAGCAGCTTAATGGGGCCCAACCCCACAGATACGCAGTATTTT. This sequence encodes CASSLMGPNPTDTQYF.